This T cell receptor beta chain was identified during a study of shared clonotypes between healthy human individuals. Using immunoSEQ multiplex PCR, the repertoire was profiled, and TCRdb retains in-frame clones only, with some absent. Here the sample spans a few million clones, more than 90% being singletons. Germline loops: CDR1 SQVTM, CDR2 ANQGSEA. The CDR3 runs to 15 residues. V dropped 2 bases and J dropped 0 bases, with 13 bases sitting between them. The chain joins TRBV29-1 to TRBJ1-1, with TRBD1 as a possible D gene (6 bases). The source of this sequence is a young man in good health. The specimen was naive CD4+ T cells sorted from blood. The subset was: CD45RA+ positively selected. CDR3 protein: CSVEPWGALNTEAFF. CDR3 DNA: TGCAGCGTTGAACCCTGGGGGGCCCTGAACACTGAAGCTTTCTTT.